This T cell receptor beta chain was recovered during a study of T cell changes during pregnancy in multiple sclerosis. A word on this clone: The germline gene is not matched at one end of the junction; a read error may be the cause.

Germline V gives CDR1 LNHDA, CDR2 SQIVND (reference sequence). CDR3 length equals 15 residues. Sequencing used immunoSEQ multiplex PCR; TCRdb keeps in-frame clones, though not all of them. Of over 70,000 clones detected, about 94% appear once; the ten largest clones hold roughly 2.2%. Specimen: peripheral blood, collected in the third trimester of pregnancy. V usage is TRBV19 and J usage is TRBJ2-3; the match to TRBD2 covers 7 bases. The sequence came from a female donor with multiple sclerosis, enrolled in a pregnancy study. The DNA of the CDR3 is TGTGCCAGTGGTATAGTAGGACTAGACACAGATACGCAGTATTTT. This codes for CASGIVGLDTDTQYF. The complete variable domain, with remaining parts taken from reference TRBV19 and TRBJ2-3, reads DGGITQSPKYLFRKEGQNVTLSCEQNLNHDAMYWYRQDPGQGLRLIYYSQIVNDFQKGDIAEGYSVSREKKESFPLTVTSAQKNPTAFYLCASGIVGLDTDTQYFGPGTRLTVL.